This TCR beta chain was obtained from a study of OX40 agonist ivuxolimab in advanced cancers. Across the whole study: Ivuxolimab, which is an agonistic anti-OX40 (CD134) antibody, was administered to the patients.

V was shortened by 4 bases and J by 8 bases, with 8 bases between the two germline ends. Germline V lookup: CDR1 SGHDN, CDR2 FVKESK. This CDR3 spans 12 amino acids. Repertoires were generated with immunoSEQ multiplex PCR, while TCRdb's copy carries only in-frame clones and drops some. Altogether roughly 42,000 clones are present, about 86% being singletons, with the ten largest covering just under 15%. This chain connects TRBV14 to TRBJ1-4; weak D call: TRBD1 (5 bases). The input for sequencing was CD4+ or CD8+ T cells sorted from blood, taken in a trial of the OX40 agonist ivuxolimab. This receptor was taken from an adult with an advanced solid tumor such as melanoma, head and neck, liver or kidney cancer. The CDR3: CASSPGDEKLFF. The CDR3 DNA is TGTGCCAGCAGCCCGGGGGACGAAAAACTGTTTTTT.